A selection of T cell receptor beta chains follows, all from one sample in a study of CD8+CD57+ T cells in acquired aplastic anemia. TCRdb independently ran MiXCR on the reads; one entry per CDR3 protein. The sample records more than 45,000 distinct CDR3 sequences, about 56% being singletons. Sequenced: sorted CD4+, CD8+, or CD8+CD57+ T cells (not recorded which) from PBMCs. The receptor set was obtained from a human donor with aplastic anemia. Each CDR3 is given with its conserved first and last residue.

TRBJ1-1,TRBV27,CARWTALNTEAFF
TRBJ1-5,TRBV19,CASSSGIRGKPQHF
TRBJ1-2,TRBV24-1,CATSDGTLLGYTF
TRBJ1-6,TRBV7-9,CASSLEPGGDSPLHF
TRBJ1-5,TRBV29-1,CSVGEVGLNQPQHF
TRBJ2-6,TRBV19,CASSMGDSGANVLTF
TRBJ2-5,TRBV7-8,CASSPIEETQYF
TRBJ1-6,TRBV15,CATATRATRNSPLHF
TRBJ1-3,TRBV10-2,CASSEDRVGRNTTYF
TRBJ2-7,TRBV19,CASSKLLRTGAPYEQYF
TRBJ2-7,TRBV24-1,CATSDRVSYEQYF
TRBJ1-5,TRBV6-2/TRBV6-3,CAVGTGINQPQHF
TRBJ2-7,TRBV5-1,CASSLEQGGYYEQYF
TRBJ2-7,TRBV7-2,CASSLWNEQYF
TRBJ2-7,TRBV15,CATRDKTYEQYF
TRBJ2-1,TRBV2,CANTGTSFYEQFF
TRBJ2-3,TRBV24-1,CATSDRPGRSSTDTQYF
TRBJ2-1,TRBV10-3,CAISESGTGPNEQFF
TRBJ2-3,TRBV24-1,CATSGTLGTGEADTQYF
TRBJ2-1,TRBV12-3/TRBV12-4,CASSSVEASGGGNDEQLF
TRBJ1-2,TRBV10-3,CAISPAGTRYGYTF
TRBJ2-7,TRBV29-1,CSVEDPRGSQYEQYF
TRBJ2-7,TRBV2,CASSEWLAGGPFRERYF
TRBJ1-2,TRBV19,CASIPGYTF
TRBJ2-7,TRBV19,CASSRTTFYEQYF
TRBJ2-3,TRBV11-2,CASSRTGDTQYF
TRBJ1-2,TRBV2,CASSSLVVYYGYTF
TRBJ1-2,TRBV24-1,CATSDVGTDYGYTF
TRBJ2-5,TRBV20-1,CSARMKTSGRDWGETQYF
TRBJ1-5,TRBV20-1,CSARDGWGRQPQHF
TRBJ1-1,TRBV29-1,CSVGGETEAFF
TRBJ2-1,TRBV4-2,CASSNLGLSYNEQFF
TRBJ1-3,TRBV7-6,CASSLAGTSSGNTIYF
TRBJ2-7,TRBV5-4,CASSTKGEGRYEQYF
TRBJ1-6,TRBV6-2/TRBV6-3,CASEEHSPLYF
TRBJ1-4,TRBV12-5,CASGLVQSVYTRRVNEKLFF
TRBJ2-5,TRBV20-1,CSARDPLGQETQYF
TRBJ2-1,TRBV10-2,CASSESNTPGLAGGNEQFF
TRBJ2-6,TRBV2,CASSESGANVLTF
TRBJ1-6,TRBV12-3/TRBV12-4,CASSQTGDNSPLHF
TRBJ2-3,TRBV4-1,CASSQVTGTSAHTDTQYF
TRBJ2-5,TRBV20-1,CSAIGGRAMKTQYF
TRBJ2-1,TRBV6-1,CASRAPEEGEQFF
TRBJ1-2,TRBV2,CASRSPGQGLGYTF
TRBJ1-5,TRBV19,CASSPGSNQPQHF
TRBJ1-2,TRBV19,CASSIARGYTF
TRBJ1-2,TRBV15,CATSRDEDYRANYGYTF
TRBJ2-5,TRBV7-6,CASSFGRQETQYF
TRBJ1-1,TRBV5-6,CASSLFTRNTEAFF
TRBJ2-3,TRBV28,CASSFQGMTDTQYF
TRBJ1-6,TRBV19,CASSKIRDGPSPLHF
TRBJ1-1,TRBV10-2,CASNGAGEAFF
TRBJ2-7,TRBV2,CASAPRTSGYYERYF
TRBJ1-2,TRBV14,CASSQDGEYGYTF
TRBJ1-5,TRBV24-1,CATSDSGQGSQPQHF
TRBJ2-5,TRBV7-9,CASSLVQQETQYF
TRBJ2-2,TRBV5-1,CASSRERVGELFF